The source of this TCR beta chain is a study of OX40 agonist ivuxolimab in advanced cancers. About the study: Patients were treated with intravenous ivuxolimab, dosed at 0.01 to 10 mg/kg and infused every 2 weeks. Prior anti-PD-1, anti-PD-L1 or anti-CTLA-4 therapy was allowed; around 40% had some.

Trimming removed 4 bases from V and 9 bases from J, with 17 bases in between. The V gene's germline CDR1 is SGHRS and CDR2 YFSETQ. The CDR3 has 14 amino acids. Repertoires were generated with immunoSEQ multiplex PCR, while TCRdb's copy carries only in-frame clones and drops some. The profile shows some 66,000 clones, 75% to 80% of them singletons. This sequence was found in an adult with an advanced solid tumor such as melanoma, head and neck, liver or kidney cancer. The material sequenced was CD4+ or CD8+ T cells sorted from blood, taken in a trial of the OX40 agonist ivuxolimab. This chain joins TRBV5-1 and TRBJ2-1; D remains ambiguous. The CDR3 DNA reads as TGCGCCAGCAGCGAGAGTACCTCAGTTTCTGAGCAGTTCTTC. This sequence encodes CASSESTSVSEQFF.